One TCR beta chain is described in this entry. Germline lookup yields CDR1 MGHRA and CDR2 YSYEKL. The CDR3 runs 16 residues. V lost 0 bases to trimming and J lost 10 bases, with 19 bases between them. The sample is drawn from a study of sequential checkpoint blockade in melanoma. The sample's treatment: randomized to nivolumab then ipilimumab (arm A) or the reverse (arm B). Clones were read by immunoSEQ multiplex PCR, and TCRdb kept only the in-frame ones, dropping some. Among some 6,000 clones, 70% to 90% were seen once, and the ten largest hold 9%. Sequenced here: CD8+ T cells sorted from blood (inferred from file names), sampled from a patient given nivolumab and ipilimumab in sequence. This chain connects TRBV4-1 to TRBJ2-1; D perhaps matches TRBD2 (6 bases). This TCR came from a human donor with melanoma. Here the CDR3 reads CASSQDGGNRVLEQFF. The CDR3 DNA reads TGCGCCAGCAGCCAAGATGGGGGGAACCGCGTTTTGGAGCAGTTCTTC.